Listed below are T cell receptor beta chains from one sample, sequenced in a study of cytomegalovirus exposure and HLA in healthy donors. This table comes from immunoSEQ multiplex PCR, and its TCRdb copy is limited to in-frame clones, with some not included. There are 220,000 or so clones in the sample; about nine tenths occur only once, and approximately 2% lies in the top ten. The sample taken for sequencing was PBMCs. The source is a woman between 18 and 29 years old in good health and CMV-seropositive. CDR3s include the opening cysteine and the closing phenylalanine or tryptophan. The D gene is left open where the match is weak. Not every row has a clone size; where given, it reads once, few, many or a size class.

>TRBD1|.|TRBV6-1
CASSENWQGDEKLFF
>.|.|TRBV10-1
CASSDRTRPYEQYF
>TRBD1|.|TRBV7-9
CASSRLSGTGIYEQYF
>.|.|TRBV7-7
CASSPDYYQETQYF
>.|.|TRBV6-4
CASSPHEGDSGANVLTF
>TRBD1|.|TRBV5-1
CASSSLGDRGRGMNTEAFF
>.|once|TRBV9
CASSPTTDYGYTF
>TRBD2|.|TRBV11-3
CASSFWPGEGQFNEQFF
>.|.|TRBV27
CASSLFIQDYNEQFF
>TRBD2|.|TRBV10-2
CASKEWEGLEQYF
>.|.|TRBV4-1
CASSPGSFLGAGETQYF
>.|.|TRBV30
CAWSPVAQGQPQHF
>TRBD2|.|TRBV6-5
CASSLSGAHNEQFF
>TRBD2|.|TRBV6-6
CASSSGLAGTDTQYF
>.|.|TRBV28
CASRLGGRGEKLFF
>TRBD1|.|TRBV15
CATSSFGDRDEDTQYF
>TRBD1|.|TRBV19
CASSDQGTGRSYEQYF
>.|few|TRBV2
CASRRVGYGYTF
>TRBD2|.|TRBV4-1
CASSHLGGLAGASYNEQFF
>TRBD2|.|TRBV9
CASSGGASGISEQYF
>TRBD2|.|TRBV11-2
CASSSLAGDNEQFF
>TRBD1|.|TRBV5-1
CASSWDDRVSEKLFF
>TRBD1|.|TRBV29-1
CSASGGRDEQFF
>.|.|TRBV7-6
CASSLVGRGEKLFF
>.|.|TRBV28
CASRTTPDEDTIYF